This record covers a single TCR beta chain. Its binding antigen is unknown. The record has no base qualities; no much larger clone is one base away. These data belong to a study of shared clonotypes between healthy human individuals (dated by TCRdb to the early 2020s). About the study as a whole: The cohort included three men and a couple of women between 18 and 49 years of age. The study deeply sequenced blood TCR repertoires of about 5 healthy adults to estimate repertoire size and the extent of clonotype sharing between individuals. To increase sequencing depth and limit assay-specific biases, different laboratories used diverse techniques to prepare libraries and sequence TCR repertoires. Leukapheresis yielded between about 0.94 and 10 billion PBMCs per donor. Per donor, three plates each were used for CD4 naive and CD4 memory, two for CD8 naive, and one for CD8 memory.

Using the deep immunoSEQ assay, multiplex PCR amplified TCR CDR3 regions from genomic DNA. For each cell subset, the extracted genomic DNA was distributed evenly across all wells of several immunoSEQ 96-well plates, and each plate served as one replicate. For sorted subsets, each replicate PCR was loaded with 200 ng genomic DNA, equivalent to 25,000 to 30,000 T cell genomes. The purified libraries were quantified using a Qubit 3.0 fluorometer, sized with a Bioanalyzer 2100, and then quantified again using the KAPA Library Quantification kit. Each immunoSEQ 96-well plate was sequenced on its own single-read 150-cycle Illumina NextSeq 550 flow cell. On the authors' methods: Because the immunoSEQ output included only junctional sequences and no quality scores, the filtering could not be the same as the filtering used for full-length reads. Sequences were annotated with PyIR, a Python wrapper for IgBLAST v1.9, and V/J genes and CDR3 were assigned using IMGT germline references. Any read was removed if the V/J assignment was weak (E-value above 1e-6), the CDR3 was missing, or the read contained stop codons, out-of-frame junctions, or ambiguous translated residues. V3J clonotypes were defined as sequences sharing the same inferred V gene, J gene, and CDR3 amino acid sequence. The percentage overlap between two repertoires was calculated by dividing the number of shared unique clonotypes by the size of the smaller repertoire. Richness of each repertoire was evaluated using RTK rarefaction, the Chao1 estimator, and Recon v2.1 estimates of unobserved clonotypes. Generation probabilities for all TCRbeta clonotypes obtained by the gDNA method from a handful of donors were computed using OLGA. TCRdb obtained this table from immuneACCESS and retained in-frame rearrangements with V and J assigned. These tables miss some clones; where compared with another copy, unresolved V genes account for less than half of the shortfall, and the remainder is unexplained. V, J and clone size derive from that table, while D and trimming were established from the DNA sequence. The sample profile shows 2 million to 2.5 million clones; approximately 96% of them were found once. The top ten constitute around 0.13% of the sample.

The CDR3 starts with the cysteine, ends with the phenylalanine, and has 15 residues. Only CDR3 DNA is held: 45 bases, read in frame from base 1. Based on the germline V gene, the CDR1 and CDR2 sequences are SNHLY and FYNNEI. The V end loses 4 bases and the J end loses 6 bases, and a stretch of 13 bases separates them. Broader findings and caveats from the paper: Naive subsets generally had larger estimated clonotype richness than memory subsets. When a handful of donors were compared, the shared fraction of clonotypes was 5% to 6.5% for naive CD4, 3.5% to 4% for naive CD8, 2.3% for memory CD4, and 0.4% for memory CD8. Compared with non-shared clonotypes, the clonotypes found in all four sorted-subset donors had higher generation probabilities. Sampling was limited to blood, and TCR repertoires in tissue likely differ from TCR repertoires in blood. Even with the large sequencing depth, rarefaction of the sorted-subset datasets indicated that sequencing was incomplete. Based on pairwise subsampling, the degree of clonotype sharing among donors was expected to be affected by sequencing depth. Because the study included only a small number of donors, the genetic and exposure-history diversity represented was limited.

Donors were healthy HIV-negative adults with no recently reported acute infections or vaccinations. Every donor was a Caucasian adult residing in Nashville, Tennessee, USA. CD4+ T cells were enriched through magnetic negative selection, after which naive cells were positively selected on CD45RA and the remaining negative fraction served as the memory subset. After blood collection by leukapheresis, PBMCs were isolated using Ficoll-Histopaque density gradient centrifugation and then cryopreserved in the vapor phase of liquid nitrogen. Analytical flow cytometry was used to check the purity and quantity of every magnetically sorted T cell population. Genomic DNA was isolated from each sorted fraction and quantified by UV absorbance on a Nanodrop 2000c.

The sequence joins TRBV2 to TRBJ1-6; TRBD1 is a possible D gene, resting on 5 matching bases. The clonotype comes from a man aged 18 to 30 in good health. Sequenced sample: naive CD4+ T cells sorted from blood. The sample's cell subset or site label, decoded: CD45RA+ positively selected. CDR3 region: CASSARQGLNSPLHF. Here is the DNA: TGTGCCAGCAGTGCGCGGCAGGGACTTAATTCACCCCTCCACTTT.